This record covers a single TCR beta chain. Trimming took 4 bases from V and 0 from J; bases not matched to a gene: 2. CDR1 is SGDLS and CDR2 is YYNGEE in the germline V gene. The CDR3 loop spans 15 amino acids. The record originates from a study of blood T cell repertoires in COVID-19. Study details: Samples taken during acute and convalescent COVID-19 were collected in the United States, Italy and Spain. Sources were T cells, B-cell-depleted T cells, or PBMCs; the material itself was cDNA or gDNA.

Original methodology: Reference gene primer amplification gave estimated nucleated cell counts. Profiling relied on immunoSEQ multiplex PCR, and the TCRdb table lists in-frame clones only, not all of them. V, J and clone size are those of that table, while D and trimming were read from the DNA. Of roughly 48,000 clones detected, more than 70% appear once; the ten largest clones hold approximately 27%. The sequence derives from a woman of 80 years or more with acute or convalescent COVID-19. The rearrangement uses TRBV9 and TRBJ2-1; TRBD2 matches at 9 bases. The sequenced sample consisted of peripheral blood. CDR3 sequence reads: CASSLSGGSYNEQFF. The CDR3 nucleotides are TGTGCCAGCAGCCTTAGCGGGGGCTCCTACAATGAGCAGTTCTTC.